The 19 T cell receptor beta chains listed next were all sequenced from one sample in a study of T cell responses to AZD1222 COVID-19 vaccine. The repertoire was sequenced with immunoSEQ multiplex PCR; TCRdb's copy has only in-frame clones and lacks some. Among under 95,000 clones, about 90% were seen once, and the ten largest hold approximately 1.4%. Sequenced here: peripheral blood, sampled 28 days after the second AZD1222 dose. These receptor sequences come from an adult who received the AZD1222 COVID-19 vaccine.

The chain recombines TRBV29-1 with TRBJ1-1; D gene uncertain. The CDR3 is 15 amino acids. With 6 bases removed from V and 1 base from J, the gap between germline ends came to 18 bases. Per germline, CDR1 SQVTM and CDR2 ANQGSEA. CDR3 region: CSVQFSPRENTEAFF. The CDR3 DNA reads TGCAGCGTCCAGTTTTCCCCGAGGGAGAACACTGAAGCTTTCTTT.

The rearrangement uses TRBV13 and TRBJ2-1; 9 bases map to TRBD1. Germline V gives CDR1 PRHDT, CDR2 FYEKMQ (reference sequence). J was trimmed by 9 bases and V by 3 bases; bases with no gene match: 3. The CDR3 is made up of 13 amino acids. The CDR3 DNA follows: TGTGCCAGCAGCTTGGACAGGGGAAGTGAGCAGTTCTTC. Translation: CASSLDRGSEQFF.

The V gene is TRBV10-3, the J gene TRBJ1-1; a possible D gene is TRBD1 (6 bases). CDR1 is ENHRY, CDR2 SYGVKD, per germline. The germline V and J ends were trimmed by 10 bases and 4 bases, with 13 bases remaining between them. The CDR3 spans 12 residues. CDR3 sequence (DNA): TGTGCCACCGGAGGGGGGCCCACTGAAGCTTTCTTT. Encoded protein: CATGGGPTEAFF.

The count of this clone is one. The chain employs TRBV5-1 and TRBJ2-7; the D gene is possibly TRBD1 (5 bases). From germline, CDR1 is SGHRS and CDR2 YFSETQ. This CDR3 is 14 amino acids long. V lost 4 bases and J lost 6, with 17 bases in between. Here the CDR3 reads CASSLGRADAEQYF. CDR3 in DNA: TGCGCCAGCAGCCTCGGCAGGGCCGACGCCGAGCAGTACTTC.

The chain is built from TRBV6-5 and TRBJ2-7, with 10 bases that match TRBD1. The CDR3 is 14 amino acids. V lost 5 bases to trimming and J lost 7 bases; unmatched junction nucleotides: 8. CDR1 is MNHEY, CDR2 SVGAGI, per germline. CDR3 sequence: CASSLGQGGTEQYF. The CDR3 DNA is TGTGCCAGCAGTCTCGGACAGGGGGGGACGGAGCAGTACTTC.

V gene TRBV27 combines with J gene TRBJ1-6; 7 nucleotides line up with TRBD1. The ends lost 7 bases at V and 7 bases at J; junction bases unmatched: 7. Germline V lookup: CDR1 MNHEY, CDR2 SMNVEV (reference sequence). The CDR3 spans 14 residues. CDR3 residues: CASNVQGPNSPLHF. The CDR3 DNA reads as TGTGCCAGCAATGTACAGGGGCCGAATTCACCCCTCCACTTT.

V gene TRBV18 combines with J gene TRBJ1-5; 9 bases agree with TRBD1. This CDR3 contains 17 residues. Unmatched junction bases numbered 7, after V lost 3 bases and J lost 1 base. CDR1 and CDR2 (germline): KGHSH, LQKENI. The DNA for the CDR3 is TGTGCCAGCTCACCCGGGACAGGGTTGTCAAGCAATCAGCCCCAGCATTTT. Protein sequence: CASSPGTGLSSNQPQHF.

The chain is built from TRBV7-9 and TRBJ2-2; 7 bases line up with TRBD1. The germline gives CDR1 SEHNR, CDR2 FQNEAQ (reference sequence). CDR3 length: 17 residues. V lost 2 bases to trimming and J lost 0 bases; unmatched junction nucleotides: 6. The CDR3 sequence is CASSLIAGTANTGELFF. The CDR3 DNA is TGTGCCAGCAGCTTAATTGCCGGGACAGCGAACACCGGGGAGCTGTTTTTT.

V usage is TRBV3-1 (or the pseudogene TRBV3-2) and J usage is TRBJ2-1; maybe TRBD2 (6 bases). Germline V CDR1 and CDR2: LGHDT, YNNKEL (reference sequence). The CDR3 covers 17 residues. Trimming took off 4 bases at V and 3 bases at J, with 19 bases between the two ends. For the CDR3, the DNA is TGTGCCAGCAGCCGTACAACCGGGACTCGGGGCTACAATGAGCAGTTCTTC. This gives the protein CASSRTTGTRGYNEQFF.

V is TRBV6-5 and J is TRBJ2-1; TRBD2 is a possible D gene (6 bases). Germline CDR1 MNHEY, CDR2 SVGAGI. The length of the CDR3 is 12 residues. V lost 10 bases and J 10 bases, leaving 17 bases between the germline ends. As DNA, the CDR3 is TGTGCCACCAGATCCGGAGGGCGGGAGCAGTTCTTC. It codes for CATRSGGREQFF.

The chain recombines TRBV7-9 with TRBJ2-3; TRBD2 matches 9 bases. With 6 bases clipped from V and 2 bases from J, the junction kept 9 bases outside the gene matches. The V gene's germline CDR1 is SEHNR and CDR2 FQNEAQ (reference sequence). The CDR3 loop spans 16 amino acids. In DNA form, the CDR3 reads TGTGCCAGCAGAAGTGGACTAGCGTTTGTCACAGATACGCAGTATTTT. Its protein is CASRSGLAFVTDTQYF. Full variable domain (outside the CDR3, taken from reference TRBV7-9 and TRBJ2-3): DTGVSQNPRHKITKRGQNVTFRCDPISEHNRLYWYRQTLGQGPEFLTYFQNEAQLEKSRLLSDRFSAERPKGSFSTLEIQRTEQGDSAMYLCASRSGLAFVTDTQYFGPGTRLTVL.

The V call is TRBV3-1 (or the pseudogene TRBV3-2), the J call TRBJ1-1, with D possibly being TRBD1 (6 bases). CDR1 and CDR2 from the germline V gene are LGHDT and YNNKEL (reference sequence). V shed 4 bases and J shed 5 bases, with 20 bases lying between them. This CDR3 has 16 residues. CDR3 sequence: CASSPRPGGLRTEAFF. DNA of the CDR3: TGTGCCAGCAGCCCCCGACCCGGGGGCCTCAGGACTGAAGCTTTCTTT.

The chain employs TRBV5-3 and TRBJ1-4; possibly TRBD1 for D (5 bases). TRBV5-3 is labeled an ORF, and its function is uncertain. CDR3 length: 15 amino acids. V shed 4 bases and J shed 3 bases, with 13 bases lying between them. The CDR3 DNA reads TGTGCCAGAAGCCCGTGGGACGGAGCTAATGAAAAACTGTTTTTT. Encoded protein: CARSPWDGANEKLFF.

The chain recombines TRBV10-2 with TRBJ1-6; no firm D call. Germline V gene data show CDR1 as WSHSY and CDR2 as SAAADI. V lost 4 bases and J lost 10, with 11 bases in between. The CDR3 has 13 residues. CDR3 sequence reads: CASSANFWSPLHF. The CDR3 nucleotides read TGCGCCAGCAGTGCTAATTTCTGGTCACCCCTCCACTTT.

In this sample, this clone turned up a few times. The chain joins TRBV20-1 to TRBJ1-2; weak D call: TRBD1 (5 bases). CDR1 DFQATT and CDR2 SNEGSKA come from the germline V gene (reference sequence). This CDR3 region has 11 residues. CDR3 in amino acids: CSAGGLNGYTF. Here the CDR3 DNA reads TGCTCCGCGGGGGGACTTAATGGCTACACCTTC.

This rearrangement joins TRBV2 to TRBJ2-3; 8 nucleotides agree with TRBD1. Germline V gives CDR1 SNHLY, CDR2 FYNNEI. CDR3 length equals 15 residues. V gave up 6 bases and J gave up 3 bases; unmatched junction bases: 8. CDR3: CASSPTGVGTDTQYF. In DNA form, the CDR3 reads TGTGCCAGCAGCCCGACAGGGGTAGGAACAGATACGCAGTATTTT.

V gene TRBV10-3 combines with J gene TRBJ1-1, with D tentatively TRBD1 (5 bases). The CDR3 is 13 residues long. Trimming took off 3 bases at V and 5 bases at J, with 10 bases between the two ends. Germline V gene lookup returns CDR1 ENHRY and CDR2 SYGVKD. The CDR3 DNA is TGTGCCATCAGTGACAGGGAGGGGACTGAAGCTTTCTTT. Amino acids: CAISDREGTEAFF.

The V gene is TRBV11-1, the J gene TRBJ1-1; the D is unclear. The CDR3 loop spans 13 amino acids. The ends were cut back, 5 bases at V and 1 base at J, with 8 bases in the middle. CDR1 SGHAT and CDR2 FQDESV come from the germline V gene (reference sequence). The CDR3 loop reads CASSPGGNTEAFF. The CDR3 DNA follows: TGTGCCAGCAGCCCCGGTGGGAACACTGAAGCTTTCTTT.

The V call is TRBV5-1, the J call TRBJ2-5; 10 bases map to TRBD2. With V trimmed by 5 bases and J by 0 bases, 10 bases remained unmatched. CDR1 is SGHRS, CDR2 YFSETQ, per germline. CDR3 length: 17 residues. This chain's CDR3 is CASRNEPAGGYQETQYF. DNA for the CDR3: TGCGCCAGCAGGAATGAGCCAGCGGGGGGGTACCAAGAGACCCAGTACTTC.